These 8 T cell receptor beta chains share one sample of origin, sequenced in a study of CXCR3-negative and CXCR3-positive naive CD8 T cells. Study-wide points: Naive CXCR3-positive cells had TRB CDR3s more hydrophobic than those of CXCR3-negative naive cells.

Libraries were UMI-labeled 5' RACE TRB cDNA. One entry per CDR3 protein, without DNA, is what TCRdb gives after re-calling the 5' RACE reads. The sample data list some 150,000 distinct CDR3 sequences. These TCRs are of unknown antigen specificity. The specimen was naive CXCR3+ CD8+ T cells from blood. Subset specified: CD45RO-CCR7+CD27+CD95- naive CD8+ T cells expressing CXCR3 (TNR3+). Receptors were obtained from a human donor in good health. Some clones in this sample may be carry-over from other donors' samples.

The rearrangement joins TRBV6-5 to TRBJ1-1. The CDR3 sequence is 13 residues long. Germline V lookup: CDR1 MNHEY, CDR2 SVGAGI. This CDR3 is CASEYQIGTEAFF.

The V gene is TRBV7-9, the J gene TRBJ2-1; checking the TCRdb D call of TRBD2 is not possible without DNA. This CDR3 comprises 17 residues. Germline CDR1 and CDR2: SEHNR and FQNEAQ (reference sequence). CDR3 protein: CASSSLLTSGRINEQFF.

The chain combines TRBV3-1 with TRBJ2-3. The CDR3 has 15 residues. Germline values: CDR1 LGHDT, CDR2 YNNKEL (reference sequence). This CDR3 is CASSQDVTWADTQYF.

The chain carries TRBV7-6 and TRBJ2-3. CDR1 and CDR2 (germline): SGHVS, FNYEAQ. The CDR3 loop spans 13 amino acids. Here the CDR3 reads CASSSIVADTQYF.

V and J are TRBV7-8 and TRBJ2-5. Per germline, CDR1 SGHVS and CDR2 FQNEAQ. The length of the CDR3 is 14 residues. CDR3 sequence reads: CASSLRGIQETQYF. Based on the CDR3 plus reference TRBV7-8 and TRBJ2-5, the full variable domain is GAGVSQSPRYKVAKRGQDVALRCDPISGHVSLFWYQQALGQGPEFLTYFQNEAQLDKSGLPSDRFFAERPEGSVSTLKIQRTQQEDSAVYLCASSLRGIQETQYFGPGTRLLVL.

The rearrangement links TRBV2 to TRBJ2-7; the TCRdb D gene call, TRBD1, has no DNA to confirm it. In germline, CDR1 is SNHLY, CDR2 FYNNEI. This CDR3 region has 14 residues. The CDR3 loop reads CASSGTGGGYEQYF.

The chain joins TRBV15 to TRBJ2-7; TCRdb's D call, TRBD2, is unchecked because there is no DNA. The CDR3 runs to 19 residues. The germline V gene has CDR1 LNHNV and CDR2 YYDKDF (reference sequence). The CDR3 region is CATSRDLRSGWAVSYEQYF. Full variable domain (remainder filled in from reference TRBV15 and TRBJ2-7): DAMVIQNPRYQVTQFGKPVTLSCSQTLNHNVMYWYQQKSSQAPKLLFHYYDKDFNNEADTPDNFQSRRPNTSFCFLDIRSPGLGDTAMYLCATSRDLRSGWAVSYEQYFGPGTRLTVT.

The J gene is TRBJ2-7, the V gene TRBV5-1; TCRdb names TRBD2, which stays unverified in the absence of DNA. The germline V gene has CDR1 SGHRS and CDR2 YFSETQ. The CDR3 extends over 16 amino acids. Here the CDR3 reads CASSLELAGEFYEQYF.